A selection of T cell receptor beta chains follows, all from one sample in a study of circulating CD8 cells and anti-PD-1 response in melanoma. TCRdb redid the calling of the reads with MiXCR, one entry per CDR3 protein. This table has fewer than 2,500 distinct CDR3 sequences, about 7.5% appearing once. The specimen was CD8+ T cells from PBMCs, collected at baseline or after one month of anti-PD-1 therapy (not recorded which). These TCRs come from a human donor with melanoma. Each CDR3 is given with its conserved first and last residue. Fields, in order: D gene, V gene, J gene, CDR3 length, clone size, CDR3 protein, CDR3 DNA. A D gene is named only where the DNA matches it firmly. Clone size is shown for a subset of rows, as once, few, many or a class of expanded clone.

>TRBD1|TRBV28|TRBJ2-1|16|medium-sized
CASSFTGTGKRNEQFF
TGTGCCAGCAGTTTCACAGGGACAGGGAAACGCAATGAGCAGTTCTTC
>NA|TRBV19|TRBJ2-5|16|medium-sized
CASSGQLAIPQETQYF
TGTGCCAGTAGTGGGCAGCTTGCGATTCCCCAAGAGACCCAGTACTTC
>NA|TRBV9|TRBJ2-1|12|large
CASSVPDAEQFF
TGTGCCAGCAGCGTACCGGACGCGGAGCAGTTCTTC
>NA|TRBV5-6|TRBJ2-5|11|medium-sized
CASSLGRTQYF
TGTGCCAGCAGCTTGGGACGGACCCAGTACTTC
>NA|TRBV28|TRBJ1-4|15|medium-sized
CASSLGLGSGEKLFF
TGTGCCAGCAGTTTAGGGTTAGGCTCGGGCGAAAAACTGTTTTTT
>NA|TRBV5-1|TRBJ1-1|13|few
CASSATGNTEAFF
TGCGCCAGCAGCGCAACAGGAAACACTGAAGCTTTCTTT
>NA|TRBV28|TRBJ2-1|11|medium-sized
CASSDYNEQFF
TGTGCCAGCAGCGACTACAATGAGCAGTTCTTC
>NA|TRBV6-2/TRBV6-3|TRBJ2-1|13|large
CASSYSNRNEQFF
TGTGCCAGCAGTTACTCGAATCGGAATGAGCAGTTCTTC
>NA|TRBV6-1|TRBJ1-1|14|medium-sized
CASSTGPGQSEAFF
TGTGCCAGCAGCACCGGGCCAGGGCAAAGTGAAGCTTTCTTT
>NA|TRBV24-1|TRBJ2-1|18|large
CATSDPLRDSSSYNEQFF
TGTGCCACCAGTGATCCCCTCCGGGACTCGAGCTCCTACAATGAGCAGTTCTTC
>NA|TRBV19|TRBJ1-1|14|medium-sized
CASSRGGPNTEAFF
TGTGCCAGTAGTCGGGGGGGACCGAACACTGAAGCTTTCTTT
>TRBD1|TRBV10-3|TRBJ1-1|13|medium-sized
CAIKDRGNTEAFF
TGTGCCATCAAAGACAGGGGGAACACTGAAGCTTTCTTT
>TRBD1|TRBV29-1|TRBJ2-6|16|medium-sized
CSVWDRVSEGANVLTF
TGCAGCGTTTGGGACAGGGTATCCGAAGGGGCCAACGTCCTGACTTTC
>NA|TRBV20-1|TRBJ1-1|11|large
CSARDGPEAFF
TGCAGTGCAAGAGACGGACCTGAAGCTTTCTTT
>TRBD1|TRBV27|TRBJ1-5|14|medium-sized
CASSPQGAKQPQHF
TGTGCCAGTTCCCCGCAGGGGGCCAAGCAGCCCCAGCATTTT
>TRBD1|TRBV24-1|TRBJ1-6|14|medium-sized
CATTSGQVQLAIDF
TGTGCCACCACCTCAGGACAGGTCCAGCTGGCTATAGACTTT
>NA|TRBV9|TRBJ2-7|12|medium-sized
CASSAGSGEQYF
TGTGCCAGCAGCGCAGGGTCGGGGGAGCAGTACTTC
>NA|TRBV27|TRBJ2-4|15|medium-sized
CASSPFTRPKNIQYF
TGTGCCAGCAGCCCCTTTACTAGGCCGAAAAACATTCAGTACTTC
>NA|TRBV27|TRBJ1-1|15|medium-sized
CASSLLYNTWGEAFF
TGTGCCAGCAGTTTACTGTATAATACCTGGGGTGAAGCTTTCTTT
>TRBD2|TRBV27|TRBJ2-7|14|medium-sized
CASSSGLAGDEQYF
TGTGCCAGCAGTTCGGGACTAGCGGGGGATGAGCAGTACTTC
>NA|TRBV19|TRBJ2-2|14|medium-sized
CASSPDLNTGELFF
TGTGCCAGTAGCCCTGATCTAAACACCGGGGAGCTGTTTTTT
>NA|TRBV9|TRBJ1-2|13|NA
CASSVVGNYGYTF
TGTGCCAGCAGCGTAGTAGGGAACTATGGCTACACCTTC
>NA|TRBV30|TRBJ1-1|14|medium-sized
CAWSVKGWDTEAFF
TGTGCCTGGAGTGTAAAGGGTTGGGACACTGAAGCTTTCTTT
>NA|TRBV28|TRBJ1-2|18|medium-sized
CASSLWSEPARNNYGYTF
TGTGCCAGCAGTTTGTGGTCAGAGCCCGCGAGGAACAACTATGGCTACACCTTC
>NA|TRBV28|TRBJ2-5|12|NA
CASSLNLETQYF
TGTGCCAGCAGTTTAAACCTCGAGACCCAGTACTTC
>NA|TRBV11-1|TRBJ2-3|15|medium-sized
CASSLISGSHDTQYF
TGTGCCAGCAGCTTAATCAGTGGGAGTCACGATACGCAGTATTTT
>NA|TRBV12-3/TRBV12-4|TRBJ2-3|13|medium-sized
CASSSSETDTQYF
TGTGCCAGCAGTTCAAGCGAAACAGATACGCAGTATTTT
>NA|TRBV3-1|TRBJ1-1|16|medium-sized
CASSQGFGRLNTEAFF
TGTGCCAGCAGCCAAGGGTTCGGGCGACTGAACACTGAAGCTTTCTTT
>NA|TRBV3-1|TRBJ2-1|15|few
CASSQDGPPNNEQFF
TGTGCCAGCAGCCAAGACGGACCCCCAAACAATGAGCAGTTCTTC
>NA|TRBV27|TRBJ2-7|14|medium-sized
CASSLTARSYEQYF
TGTGCCAGCAGTCTTACCGCTCGCTCCTACGAGCAGTACTTC
>TRBD2|TRBV28|TRBJ2-3|16|medium-sized
CASRYRSGSRTDTQYF
TGTGCCAGCAGATATCGTAGCGGGTCACGCACAGATACGCAGTATTTT
>NA|TRBV19|TRBJ2-2|14|medium-sized
CASSIGQNTGELFF
TGTGCCAGTAGTATCGGCCAGAACACCGGGGAGCTGTTTTTT
>NA|TRBV27|TRBJ1-2|14|medium-sized
CASSFSQGNYGYTF
TGTGCCAGCAGTTTTTCCCAGGGGAACTATGGCTACACCTTC
>TRBD1|TRBV4-1|TRBJ2-3|14|medium-sized
CASSRQGQLDTQYF
TGCGCCAGTTCTCGGCAGGGACAGTTAGATACGCAGTATTTT
>TRBD1|TRBV27|TRBJ2-1|15|medium-sized
CASTHRQGLRNEQFF
TGTGCCAGCACCCACCGACAGGGGCTAAGAAATGAGCAGTTCTTC
>TRBD1|TRBV12-5|TRBJ1-1|14|NA
CASGLGQKNTEAFF
TGCGCTAGTGGCCTGGGACAGAAAAACACTGAAGCTTTCTTT
>NA|TRBV28|TRBJ1-4|14|medium-sized
CASSPIATNEKLFF
TGTGCCAGCAGTCCCATTGCAACTAATGAAAAACTGTTTTTT